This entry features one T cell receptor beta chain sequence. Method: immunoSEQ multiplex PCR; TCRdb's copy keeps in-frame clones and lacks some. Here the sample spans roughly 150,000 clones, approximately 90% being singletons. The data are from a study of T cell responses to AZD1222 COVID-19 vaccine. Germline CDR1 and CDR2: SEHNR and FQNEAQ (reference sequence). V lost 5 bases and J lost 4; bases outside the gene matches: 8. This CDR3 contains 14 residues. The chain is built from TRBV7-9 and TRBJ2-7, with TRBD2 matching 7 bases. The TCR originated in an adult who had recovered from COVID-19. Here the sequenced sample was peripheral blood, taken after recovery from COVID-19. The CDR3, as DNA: TGTGCCAGCAGCGAAAGCGGGACCACTTACGAGCAGTACTTC. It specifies CASSESGTTYEQYF.